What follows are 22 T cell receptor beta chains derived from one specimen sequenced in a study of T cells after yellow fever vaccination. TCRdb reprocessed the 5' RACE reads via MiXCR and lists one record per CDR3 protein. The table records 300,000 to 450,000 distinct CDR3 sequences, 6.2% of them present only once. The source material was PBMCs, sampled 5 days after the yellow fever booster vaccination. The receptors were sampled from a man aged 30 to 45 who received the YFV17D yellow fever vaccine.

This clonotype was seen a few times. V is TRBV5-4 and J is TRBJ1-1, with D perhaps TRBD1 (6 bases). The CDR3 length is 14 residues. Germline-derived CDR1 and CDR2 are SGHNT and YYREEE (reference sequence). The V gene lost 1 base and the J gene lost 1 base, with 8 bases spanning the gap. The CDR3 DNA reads TGTGCCAGCAGCTTGCAAGGGGGGAACACTGAAGCTTTCTTT. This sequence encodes CASSLQGGNTEAFF.

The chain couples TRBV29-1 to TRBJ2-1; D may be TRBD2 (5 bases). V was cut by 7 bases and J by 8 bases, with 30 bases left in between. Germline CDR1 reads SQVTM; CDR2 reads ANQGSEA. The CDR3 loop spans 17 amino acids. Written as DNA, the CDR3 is TGCAGCGCACCTTCCGGGGTAGATCGTAGGATACGGGATGAGCAGTTCTTC. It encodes CSAPSGVDRRIRDEQFF.

CDR3 in amino acids: CASSRLAGAYNEQFF. CDR3 DNA sequence: TGTGCCAGCAGCCGACTAGCGGGGGCATACAATGAGCAGTTCTTC. This chain uses TRBV7-3 with TRBJ2-1; TRBD2 agrees at 12 bases. V shed 5 bases and J 4 bases; nucleotides not matched to a gene: 3. Germline-derived CDR1 and CDR2 are SGHTA and FQGTGA. The CDR3 length is 15 residues.

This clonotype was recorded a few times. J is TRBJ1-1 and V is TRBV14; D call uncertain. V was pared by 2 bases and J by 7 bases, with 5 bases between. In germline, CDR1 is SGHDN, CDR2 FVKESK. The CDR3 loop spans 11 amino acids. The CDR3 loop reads CASSQHSEAFF. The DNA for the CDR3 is TGTGCCAGCAGCCAACACAGTGAAGCTTTCTTT.

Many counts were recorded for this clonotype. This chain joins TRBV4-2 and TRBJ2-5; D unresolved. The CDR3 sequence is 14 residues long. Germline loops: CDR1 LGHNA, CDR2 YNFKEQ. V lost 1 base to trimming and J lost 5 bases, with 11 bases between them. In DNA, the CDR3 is TGTGCCAGCAGCCAAGGGGAAGGAAGGGAGACCCAGTACTTC. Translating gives CASSQGEGRETQYF.

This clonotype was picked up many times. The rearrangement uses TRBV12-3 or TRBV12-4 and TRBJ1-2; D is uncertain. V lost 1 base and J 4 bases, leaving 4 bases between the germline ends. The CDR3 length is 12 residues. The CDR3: CASSLETYGYTF. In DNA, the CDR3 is TGTGCCAGCAGTTTAGAGACCTATGGCTACACCTTC.

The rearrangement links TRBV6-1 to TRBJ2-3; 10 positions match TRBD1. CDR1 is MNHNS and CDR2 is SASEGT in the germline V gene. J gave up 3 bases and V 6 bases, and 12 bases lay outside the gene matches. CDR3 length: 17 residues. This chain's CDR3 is CASSSPRDRGRTDTQYF. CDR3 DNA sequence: TGTGCCAGCAGCTCCCCCCGGGACAGGGGACGAACAGATACGCAGTATTTT.

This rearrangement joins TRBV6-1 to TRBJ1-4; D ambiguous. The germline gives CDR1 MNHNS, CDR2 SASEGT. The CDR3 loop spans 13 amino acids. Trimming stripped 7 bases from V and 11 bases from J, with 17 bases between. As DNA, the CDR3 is TGTGCCAGCATGGAGGGTACGGGTCGGAAACTGTTTTTT. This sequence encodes CASMEGTGRKLFF.

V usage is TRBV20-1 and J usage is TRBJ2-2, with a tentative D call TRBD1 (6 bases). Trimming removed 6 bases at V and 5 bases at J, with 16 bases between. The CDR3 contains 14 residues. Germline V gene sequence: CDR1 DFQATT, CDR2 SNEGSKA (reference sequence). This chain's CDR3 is CSAKGVRGTGELFF. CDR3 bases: TGCAGTGCAAAGGGGGTGAGGGGGACCGGGGAGCTGTTTTTT.

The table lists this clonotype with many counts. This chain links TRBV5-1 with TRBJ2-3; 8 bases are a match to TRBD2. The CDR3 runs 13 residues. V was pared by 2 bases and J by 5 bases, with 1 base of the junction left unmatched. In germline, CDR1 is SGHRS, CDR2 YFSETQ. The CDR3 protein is CASSLAGEDTQYF. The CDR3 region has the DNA TGCGCCAGCAGCTTAGCGGGAGAAGATACGCAGTATTTT.

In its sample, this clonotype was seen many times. CDR3 region: CASSYSPGQGINEQYF. The CDR3 bases are TGTGCCAGCAGTTACTCACCGGGACAGGGTATCAACGAGCAGTACTTC. This rearrangement joins TRBV6-5 to TRBJ2-7, with 9 bases identical to TRBD1. The V segment lost 0 bases and the J segment 5 bases; nucleotides outside the gene matches: 8. Germline CDR1 is MNHEY and CDR2 is SVGAGI. The CDR3 covers 16 residues.

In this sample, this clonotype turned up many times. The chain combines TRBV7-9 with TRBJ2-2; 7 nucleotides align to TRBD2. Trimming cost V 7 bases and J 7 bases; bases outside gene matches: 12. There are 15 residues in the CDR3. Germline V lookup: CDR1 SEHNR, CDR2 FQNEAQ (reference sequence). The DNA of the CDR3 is TGTGCCAGCACCCCCGGGGCGGGAGCGAGCGGGGAGCTGTTTTTT. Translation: CASTPGAGASGELFF.

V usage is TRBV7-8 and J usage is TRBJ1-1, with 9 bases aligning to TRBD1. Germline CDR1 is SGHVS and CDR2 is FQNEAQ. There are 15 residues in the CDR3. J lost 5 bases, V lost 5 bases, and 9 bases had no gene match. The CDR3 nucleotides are TGTGCCAGCAGCCCGTGGACAGGGGAAGGGACTGAAGCTTTCTTT. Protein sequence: CASSPWTGEGTEAFF.

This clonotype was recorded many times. CDR3 sequence reads: CASSDRVWHNEQFF. CDR3 bases: TGTGCCAGCAGCGACAGGGTATGGCACAATGAGCAGTTCTTC. The rearrangement joins TRBV9 to TRBJ2-1; the D gene is possibly TRBD1 (6 bases). Germline loops: CDR1 SGDLS, CDR2 YYNGEE. The CDR3 sequence is 14 residues long. Trimming pared 3 bases from V and 5 bases from J, leaving 12 bases between.

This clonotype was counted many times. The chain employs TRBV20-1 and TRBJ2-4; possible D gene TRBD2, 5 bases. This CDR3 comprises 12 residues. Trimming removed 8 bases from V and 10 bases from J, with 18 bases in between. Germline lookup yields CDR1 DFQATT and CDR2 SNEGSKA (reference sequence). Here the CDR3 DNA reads TGCAGTCCTTCGGGGTCCACGGGTATTCAGTACTTC. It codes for CSPSGSTGIQYF.

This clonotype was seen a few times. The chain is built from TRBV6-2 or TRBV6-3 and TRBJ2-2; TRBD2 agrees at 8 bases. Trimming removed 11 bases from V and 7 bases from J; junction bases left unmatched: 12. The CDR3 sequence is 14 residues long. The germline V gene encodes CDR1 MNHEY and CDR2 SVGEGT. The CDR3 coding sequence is TGTGCCGGCAAGGGACTAGGGCCCGACGGGGAGCTGTTTTTT. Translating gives CAGKGLGPDGELFF.

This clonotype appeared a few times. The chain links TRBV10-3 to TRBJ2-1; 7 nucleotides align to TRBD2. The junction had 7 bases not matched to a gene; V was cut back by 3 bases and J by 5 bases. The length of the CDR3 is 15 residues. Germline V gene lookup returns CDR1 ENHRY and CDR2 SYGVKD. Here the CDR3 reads CAISDYLAVDNEQFF. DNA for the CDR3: TGTGCCATCAGTGATTATCTAGCGGTGGACAATGAGCAGTTCTTC.

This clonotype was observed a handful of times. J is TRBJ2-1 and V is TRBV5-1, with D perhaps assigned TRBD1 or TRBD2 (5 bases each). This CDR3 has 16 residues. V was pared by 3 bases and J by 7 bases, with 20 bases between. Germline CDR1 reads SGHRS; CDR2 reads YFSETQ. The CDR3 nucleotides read TGCGCCAGCAGCTGGTCCCCAAGGGGCGGGCCGAATGAGCAGTTCTTC. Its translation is CASSWSPRGGPNEQFF.

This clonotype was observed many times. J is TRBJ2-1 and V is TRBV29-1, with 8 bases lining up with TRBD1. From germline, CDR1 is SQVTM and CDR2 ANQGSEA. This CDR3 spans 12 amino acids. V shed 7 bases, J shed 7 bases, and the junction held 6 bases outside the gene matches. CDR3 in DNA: TGCAGCGCTGCGACAGGGGTGAATGAGCAGTTCTTC. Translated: CSAATGVNEQFF.

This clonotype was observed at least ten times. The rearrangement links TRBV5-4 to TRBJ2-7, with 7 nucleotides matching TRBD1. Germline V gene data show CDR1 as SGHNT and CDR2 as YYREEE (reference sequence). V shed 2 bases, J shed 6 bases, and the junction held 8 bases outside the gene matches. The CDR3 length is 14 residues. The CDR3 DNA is TGTGCCAGCAGCTTCAAGGGGGCGTCCGGCGAGCAGTACTTC. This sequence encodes CASSFKGASGEQYF.

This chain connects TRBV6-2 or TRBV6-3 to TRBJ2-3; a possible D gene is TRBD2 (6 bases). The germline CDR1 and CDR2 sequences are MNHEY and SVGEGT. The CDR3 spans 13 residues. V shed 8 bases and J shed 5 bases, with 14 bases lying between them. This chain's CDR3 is CASFRSAGDTQYF. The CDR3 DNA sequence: TGTGCCAGCTTTCGATCAGCGGGAGATACGCAGTATTTT.

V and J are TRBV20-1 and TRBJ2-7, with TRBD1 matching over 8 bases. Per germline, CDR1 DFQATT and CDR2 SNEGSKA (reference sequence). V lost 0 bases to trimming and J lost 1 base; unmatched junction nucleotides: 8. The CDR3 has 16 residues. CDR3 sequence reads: CSARDHQGQGSYEQYF. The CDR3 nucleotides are TGCAGTGCTAGAGATCACCAAGGACAGGGATCCTACGAGCAGTACTTC.